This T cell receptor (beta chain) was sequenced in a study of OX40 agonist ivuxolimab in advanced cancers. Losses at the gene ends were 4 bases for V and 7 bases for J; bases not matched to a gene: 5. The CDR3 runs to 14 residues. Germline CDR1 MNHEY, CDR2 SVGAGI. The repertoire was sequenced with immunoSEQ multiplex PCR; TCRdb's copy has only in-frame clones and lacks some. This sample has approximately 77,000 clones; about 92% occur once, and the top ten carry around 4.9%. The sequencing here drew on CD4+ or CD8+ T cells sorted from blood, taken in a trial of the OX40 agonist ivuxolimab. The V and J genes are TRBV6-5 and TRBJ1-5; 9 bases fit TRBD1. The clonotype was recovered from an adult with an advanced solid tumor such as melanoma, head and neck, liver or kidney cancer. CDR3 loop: CASSSTGQGQPQHF. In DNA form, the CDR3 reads TGTGCCAGCAGTTCCACGGGACAGGGCCAGCCCCAGCATTTT.